The 10 T cell receptor beta chains below all came from one sample that was sequenced in a study of cytomegalovirus exposure and HLA in healthy donors. The PCR was carried out with 60 Vbeta primers and 13 Jbeta primers. Clones were read by immunoSEQ multiplex PCR, and TCRdb kept only the in-frame ones, dropping some. The sample consists of around 150,000 clones, about four fifths of them appearing once. Sequenced material: PBMCs. The receptors were sampled from a man aged 30 to 45 in good health.

The rearrangement links TRBV7-2 to TRBJ2-2, with 7 bases identical to TRBD2. There are 17 residues in the CDR3. Germline V gene sequence: CDR1 SGHTA, CDR2 FQGNSA. V shed 3 bases, J shed 6 bases, and the junction held 13 bases outside the gene matches. CDR3 nucleotide sequence: TGTGCCAGCAGCTTGTGGCTAGCGGAAACGATGGCCGGGGAGCTGTTTTTT. This gives the protein CASSLWLAETMAGELFF. Using reference TRBV7-2 and TRBJ2-2 for the parts outside the CDR3, the full variable domain is GAGVSQSPSNKVTEKGKDVELRCDPISGHTALYWYRQSLGQGLEFLIYFQGNSAPDKSGLPSDRFSAERTGGSVSTLTIQRTQQEDSAVYLCASSLWLAETMAGELFFGEGSRLTVL.

The rearrangement joins TRBV6-6 to TRBJ1-1, with D maybe TRBD1 (5 bases). CDR3 length: 12 amino acids. Between the trimmed V and J ends, which lost 7 bases and 1 base, there was a span of 7 bases. Per the germline V gene, CDR1 is MNHNY and CDR2 is SVGAGI (reference sequence). This CDR3 is CASTQGNTEAFF. CDR3 bases: TGTGCCAGCACCCAGGGGAACACTGAAGCTTTCTTT.

The chain carries TRBV6-5 and TRBJ2-4; 7 bases line up with TRBD1. This CDR3 region has 16 residues. Germline CDR1 reads MNHEY; CDR2 reads SVGAGI. V lost 0 bases, J lost 6 bases, and 8 bases stayed unmatched. CDR3 sequence: CASSYSGTAKINIQYF. CDR3 in DNA: TGTGCCAGCAGTTACTCGGGGACAGCTAAGATAAACATTCAGTACTTC.

The chain carries TRBV7-8 and TRBJ2-3; tentative D call: TRBD2 (6 bases). Deletions cut 5 bases from V and 1 base from J, with 22 bases between. CDR3 length equals 18 residues. The V gene's germline CDR1 is SGHVS and CDR2 FQNEAQ. For the CDR3, the DNA is TGTGCCAGCAGCCGAGCCTGGAGACGGGAGTCAGGCACAGATACGCAGTATTTT. The encoded protein is CASSRAWRRESGTDTQYF.

The V call is TRBV7-9, the J call TRBJ1-2; weak D call: TRBD1 (6 bases). Trimming pared 5 bases from V and 6 bases from J, leaving 19 bases between. Looked up from germline, CDR1 is SEHNR and CDR2 is FQNEAQ (reference sequence). The CDR3 covers 15 residues. This CDR3 reads CASSVDRQGRHGYTF. DNA of the CDR3: TGTGCCAGCAGCGTCGACAGGCAAGGTCGTCATGGCTACACCTTC.

The chain has TRBV19 and TRBJ2-7, with 8 positions matching TRBD2. The CDR3 contains 14 residues. The V gene's germline CDR1 is LNHDA and CDR2 SQIVND (reference sequence). V lost 2 bases and J lost 2; bases outside the gene matches: 2. CDR3 DNA sequence: TGTGCCAGTAGTATAACTAGCGGCCCCTACGAGCAGTACTTC. As protein: CASSITSGPYEQYF.

This clone has just one count. The J gene is TRBJ2-3, the V gene TRBV7-3; D is possibly TRBD2 (6 bases). CDR1 SGHTA and CDR2 FQGTGA come from the germline V gene. The CDR3 is 19 residues long. The germline V and J ends were trimmed by 2 bases and 1 base, with 22 bases remaining between them. The CDR3 loop is CASSLRSSGLLGGTDTQYF. CDR3 sequence (DNA): TGTGCCAGCAGCTTACGATCCAGCGGGCTCCTTGGGGGCACAGATACGCAGTATTTT.

Written as DNA, the CDR3 is TGTGCCAGCAGCTTAGCGGGAGGGCCGTTCGAGTTCTTC. Translating gives CASSLAGGPFEFF. The chain combines TRBV7-8 with TRBJ2-1, with 7 positions matching TRBD2. Germline V gene lookup returns CDR1 SGHVS and CDR2 FQNEAQ. Trimming cost V 0 bases and J 14 bases; bases outside gene matches: 7. This CDR3 is 13 amino acids long.

Comments on this clone: One junction end disagrees with the germline gene, perhaps due to a read error. This sequence joins TRBV7-9 and TRBJ2-2; TRBD2 aligns across 9 bases. CDR3 size: 18 residues. CDR1 SEHNR and CDR2 FQNEAQ come from the germline V gene (reference sequence). As DNA, the CDR3 is TGTTCCAGCAGCCCCCGATTCGTGCTAGCGGGAAGTAGCGGGGAGCTGTTTTTT. This sequence encodes CSSSPRFVLAGSSGELFF.

The V and J genes are TRBV30 and TRBJ1-3; 8 nucleotides line up with TRBD1. V shed 3 bases and J 0 bases; nucleotides not matched to a gene: 4. The CDR3 totals 15 residues. Germline V gives CDR1 GTSNPN, CDR2 SVGIG (reference sequence). CDR3 coding DNA: TGTGCCTGGAGACCAGGGGGCCTCTCTGGAAACACCATATATTTT. Translating gives CAWRPGGLSGNTIYF. The variable domain in full, completed from reference TRBV30 and TRBJ1-3, reads SQTIHQWPATLVQPVGSPLSLECTVEGTSNPNLYWYRQAAGRGLQLLFYSVGIGQISSEVPQNLSASRPQDRQFILSSKKLLLSDSGFYLCAWRPGGLSGNTIYFGEGSWLTVV.